The 2 T cell receptor beta chains below were found in one sample sequenced in a study of blood T cell repertoires in COVID-19. Assay used: immunoSEQ multiplex PCR; TCRdb lists only in-frame clones, some missing. Of more than 200,000 clones detected, about 90% appear once; the ten largest clones hold approximately 2%. The sequenced material came from PBMCs or T cells enriched from blood (not recorded which). The source is a woman in her late teens or twenties who had recovered from COVID-19.

This clone was detected a few times. The chain carries TRBV6-2 or TRBV6-3 and TRBJ2-1; 15 bases line up with TRBD2. This CDR3 contains 20 residues. The V and J ends lost 5 bases and 10 bases, in that order; junction bases with no gene match: 21. In germline, CDR1 is MNHEY, CDR2 SVGEGT. This CDR3 is CASSKSYDLWTSGGAQEQFF. The CDR3, as DNA: TGTGCCAGCAGTAAATCCTATGACCTTTGGACTAGCGGGGGGGCCCAGGAGCAGTTCTTC.

This chain uses TRBV4-2 with TRBJ1-4; D is unclear. The ends were cut back, 4 bases at V and 0 bases at J, with 9 bases in the middle. The germline gives CDR1 LGHNA, CDR2 YNFKEQ. CDR3 length: 15 amino acids. The CDR3 coding sequence is TGTGCCAGCAGCCGCCAGGCTACAACTAATGAAAAACTGTTTTTT. As protein: CASSRQATTNEKLFF.